What follows are 21 T cell receptor beta chains derived from one specimen sequenced in a study of blood T cell repertoires in COVID-19 (dated by TCRdb to the early 2020s). The library was built by means of the immunoSEQ multiplex PCR assay. In TCRdb, the immuneACCESS table is reduced to in-frame sequences with V and J assigned. These tables do not hold every clone; where another copy was compared, an unresolved V gene accounts for under half, and the others remain unexplained. Recorded for this sample are about 390,000 clones; around 87% of them occurred a single time. Jointly, the top ten make up about 2.1% of the sample. The sequencing input was peripheral blood. The receptors were gathered from a woman between 55 and 75 years old with COVID-19, enrolled during active disease.

Only one count was recorded for this clone. The V call is TRBV7-3, the J call TRBJ2-1, with D maybe TRBD2 (5 bases). This CDR3 is 15 amino acids long. Trimming removed 3 bases at V and 1 base at J, with 10 bases between. Looked up from germline, CDR1 is SGHTA and CDR2 is FQGTGA. In nucleotides, the CDR3 is TGTGCCAGCAGCTTGACGGGGAGTTCCTACAATGAGCAGTTCTTC. This sequence encodes CASSLTGSSYNEQFF.

The chain is built from TRBV9 and TRBJ1-4; the match to TRBD1 covers 10 bases. V lost 4 bases and J lost 8; bases outside the gene matches: 5. The CDR3 sequence is 14 residues long. The V gene's germline CDR1 is SGDLS and CDR2 YYNGEE. The CDR3 DNA reads TGTGCCAGCAGCCGAGGGACAGGGGTCGAAAAACTGTTTTTT. This translates into CASSRGTGVEKLFF.

This sequence joins TRBV18 and TRBJ1-1; D is possibly TRBD1 (5 bases). Germline loops: CDR1 KGHSH, CDR2 LQKENI. The V end was cut by 3 bases, the J end by 5 bases, with 16 bases between. CDR3 length equals 15 residues. CDR3 residues: CASSPVVPGGTEAFF. The CDR3 DNA sequence: TGTGCCAGCTCACCGGTAGTTCCCGGGGGGACTGAAGCTTTCTTT.

J is TRBJ1-2 and V is TRBV4-2; unclear D gene. V was clipped by 1 base and J by 3 bases, with 9 bases between them. Germline values: CDR1 LGHNA, CDR2 YNFKEQ. The CDR3 covers 14 residues. The CDR3 loop reads CASSQVVSDYGYTF. The CDR3 DNA reads TGTGCCAGCAGCCAAGTAGTCTCTGACTATGGCTACACCTTC.

The chain combines TRBV6-5 with TRBJ1-1; 8 positions agree with TRBD1. Losses at the gene ends were 6 bases for V and 5 bases for J; bases not matched to a gene: 8. Germline values: CDR1 MNHEY, CDR2 SVGAGI. The CDR3 runs to 14 residues. CDR3 region: CASSRTGRWTEAFF. The CDR3 DNA follows: TGTGCCAGCAGCCGGACAGGGAGGTGGACTGAAGCTTTCTTT.

The chain carries TRBV10-3 and TRBJ1-4; 8 nucleotides match TRBD1. Germline V gene lookup returns CDR1 ENHRY and CDR2 SYGVKD. This CDR3 has 13 residues. Germline trimming cut 6 bases from V and 6 bases from J; bases unmatched to any gene: 3. CDR3 in DNA: TGTGCCATCAGGGACAGGGAGGATGAAAAACTGTTTTTT. It yields the protein CAIRDREDEKLFF.

The CDR3 region has the DNA TGTGCCAGCAGCTTAGCCGGTATTAGCACAGATACGCAGTATTTT. Translating it yields CASSLAGISTDTQYF. The chain joins TRBV7-9 to TRBJ2-3; no clear D gene. The CDR3 has 15 amino acids. CDR1 and CDR2 (germline): SEHNR, FQNEAQ (reference sequence). Trimming shortened V by 0 bases and J by 0 bases, and 7 bases separated the two germline ends.

The rearrangement uses TRBV5-1 and TRBJ1-2; possible D gene TRBD1, 5 bases. Trimming cost V 3 bases and J 8 bases, with 23 bases left between them. The CDR3 is 16 residues long. CDR1 is SGHRS, CDR2 YFSETQ, per germline. The CDR3 coding sequence is TGCGCCAGCAGCTGGGAGGGCAGGGACCGCAGTGGAGGCTACACCTTC. Encoded protein: CASSWEGRDRSGGYTF.

The rearrangement uses TRBV19 and TRBJ2-2; D remains ambiguous. Per germline, CDR1 LNHDA and CDR2 SQIVND (reference sequence). With 7 bases removed from V and 5 bases from J, the gap between germline ends came to 8 bases. The CDR3 spans 12 residues. This CDR3 is CASNFPTGELFF. In DNA form, the CDR3 reads TGTGCCAGTAATTTTCCTACCGGGGAGCTGTTTTTT. Supplemented by reference TRBV19 and TRBJ2-2, the full variable domain reads DGGITQSPKYLFRKEGQNVTLSCEQNLNHDAMYWYRQDPGQGLRLIYYSQIVNDFQKGDIAEGYSVSREKKESFPLTVTSAQKNPTAFYLCASNFPTGELFFGEGSRLTVL.

V usage is TRBV7-3 and J usage is TRBJ1-1, with a weak D call TRBD1 (6 bases). CDR1 and CDR2 (germline): SGHTA, FQGTGA. Trimming shortened V by 5 bases and J by 5 bases, and 15 bases separated the two germline ends. CDR3 length: 14 residues. The CDR3 loop is CASSPGGRGTEAFF. The CDR3 nucleotides are TGTGCCAGCAGCCCGGGGGGGCGAGGGACTGAAGCTTTCTTT.

The genes are TRBV19 and TRBJ1-4; possible D gene TRBD1, 6 bases. V lost 3 bases, J lost 7 bases, and 12 bases lay in between. Germline V gene sequence: CDR1 LNHDA, CDR2 SQIVND (reference sequence). The CDR3 has 14 residues. For the CDR3, the DNA is TGTGCCAGTAGTATTGGGGGCATACGTGAAAAACTGTTTTTT. Amino acid sequence: CASSIGGIREKLFF.

The rearrangement joins TRBV6-6 to TRBJ1-1, with 7 bases identical to TRBD1. Germline CDR1 is MNHNY and CDR2 is SVGAGI (reference sequence). The CDR3 has 15 residues. V gave up 4 bases and J gave up 1 base; unmatched junction bases: 6. CDR3 protein: CASSWTTGANTEAFF. CDR3 in DNA: TGTGCCAGCAGTTGGACCACAGGGGCGAACACTGAAGCTTTCTTT.

The chain uses TRBV12-3 or TRBV12-4 and TRBJ2-1; 9 positions match TRBD1. V shed 6 bases, J shed 8 bases, and the junction held 2 bases outside the gene matches. The CDR3 has 12 residues. CDR3 coding DNA: TGTGCCAGCAGCGGACAGGGGTATGAGCAGTTCTTC. It yields the protein CASSGQGYEQFF.

The chain combines TRBV7-9 with TRBJ2-2; weak D call: TRBD1 (5 bases). V lost 11 bases and J lost 4, with 17 bases in between. Germline V lookup: CDR1 SEHNR, CDR2 FQNEAQ (reference sequence). The CDR3 runs to 14 residues. CDR3: CAAKVQGGTGELFF. CDR3 bases: TGTGCCGCCAAGGTTCAGGGTGGCACCGGGGAGCTGTTTTTT.

This rearrangement joins TRBV28 to TRBJ1-4, with D perhaps TRBD1 (5 bases). Trimming shortened V by 6 bases and J by 0 bases, and 11 bases separated the two germline ends. This CDR3 comprises 15 residues. Germline loops: CDR1 MDHEN, CDR2 SYDVKM. CDR3 DNA: TGTGCCAGCAGCCTAACAGGCACAACTAATGAAAAACTGTTTTTT. Translation gives CASSLTGTTNEKLFF.

This clone was counted a single time. This chain connects TRBV11-2 to TRBJ2-1; 8 bases line up with TRBD1. Germline trimming cut 2 bases from V and 8 bases from J; bases unmatched to any gene: 11. The CDR3 spans 16 residues. Germline V gives CDR1 SGHAT, CDR2 FQNNGV. This CDR3 reads CASSLFGGTGLDEQFF. In DNA form, the CDR3 reads TGTGCCAGCAGCTTATTTGGCGGGACAGGCCTCGATGAGCAGTTCTTC.

J is TRBJ1-5 and V is TRBV6-5; unclear D gene. CDR1 is MNHEY and CDR2 is SVGAGI in the germline V gene. The CDR3 is made up of 14 amino acids. Trimming pared 0 bases from V and 9 bases from J, leaving 12 bases between. The CDR3 DNA reads TGTGCCAGCAGTTACTCTGGCCCTGCAGGGCCCCAGCATTTT. This codes for CASSYSGPAGPQHF.

The V call is TRBV9, the J call TRBJ1-1, with 7 bases identical to TRBD1. The J segment lost 3 bases and the V segment lost 7 bases, leaving 12 bases of the junction unmatched. The CDR3 runs to 15 residues. Germline V gene lookup returns CDR1 SGDLS and CDR2 YYNGEE. CDR3 region: CASSTNRGMDTEAFF. The CDR3 DNA reads as TGTGCCAGCTCAACCAACAGGGGCATGGACACTGAAGCTTTCTTT.

V usage is TRBV19 and J usage is TRBJ1-4; 9 bases fit TRBD1. The ends lost 4 bases at V and 2 bases at J; junction bases unmatched: 5. CDR1 and CDR2 from the germline V gene are LNHDA and SQIVND (reference sequence). The CDR3 runs to 16 residues. The CDR3 region has the DNA TGTGCCAGTAGTAAGGGACAGGGTTGGACTAATGAAAAACTGTTTTTT. It codes for CASSKGQGWTNEKLFF.

Concerning this clone: The same CDR3 arises from other DNA sequences in this sample as well. This rearrangement joins TRBV5-1 to TRBJ2-3, with 15 positions matching TRBD2. The length of the CDR3 is 16 residues. The germline CDR1 and CDR2 sequences are SGHRS and YFSETQ. The J segment lost 3 bases and the V segment lost 3 bases, leaving 2 bases of the junction unmatched. The CDR3 here is CASSSGLAGGTDTQYF. The CDR3 DNA follows: TGCGCCAGCAGCTCTGGACTAGCGGGGGGGACAGATACGCAGTATTTT.

About this clone itself: Additional DNA sequences in this sample encode the identical CDR3. The V and J genes are TRBV7-2 and TRBJ2-7; 10 bases match TRBD2. In germline, CDR1 is SGHTA, CDR2 FQGNSA. After removal of 1 base from V and 1 base from J, the junction contained 4 bases not matched to a gene. CDR3 size: 16 residues. The CDR3 protein is CASSLVRTSGSYEQYF. The DNA for the CDR3 is TGTGCCAGCAGCTTAGTTAGGACTAGCGGTTCCTACGAGCAGTACTTC.